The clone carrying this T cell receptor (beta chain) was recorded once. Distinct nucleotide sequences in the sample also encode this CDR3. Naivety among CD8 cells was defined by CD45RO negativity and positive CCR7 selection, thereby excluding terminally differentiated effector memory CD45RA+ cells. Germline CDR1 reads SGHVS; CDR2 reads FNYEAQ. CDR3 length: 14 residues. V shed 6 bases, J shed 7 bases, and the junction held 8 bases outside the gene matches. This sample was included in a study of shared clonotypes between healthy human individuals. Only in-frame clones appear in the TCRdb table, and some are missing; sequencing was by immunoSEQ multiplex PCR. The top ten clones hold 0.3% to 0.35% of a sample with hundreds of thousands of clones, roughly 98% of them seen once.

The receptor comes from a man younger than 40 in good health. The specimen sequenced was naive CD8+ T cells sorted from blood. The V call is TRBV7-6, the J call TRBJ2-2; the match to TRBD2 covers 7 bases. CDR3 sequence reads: CASSPSGPGGELFF. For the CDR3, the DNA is TGTGCCAGCAGTCCTAGCGGTCCCGGCGGGGAGCTGTTTTTT.